This T cell receptor (beta chain) was sequenced in a study of tumor-infiltrating lymphocytes in primary liver carcinoma. About the study: Sample counts of productive TCRbeta reads spanned roughly 3.5 to 7.13 million; these counts were similar across tissue types.

Turning to this clonotype: Its specificity is not known. The conserved closing phenylalanine or tryptophan is absent in this CDR3, likely reflecting a read error.

Whole-study results and caveats: Unsorted bulk sampling ruled out any CD4+ versus CD8+ repertoire comparison. Tumor top-250-clone fractions significantly exceeded those of blood (p = 0.039).

The researchers obtained blood RNA from unsorted whole blood and also extracted germline DNA. With a constant-region primer, TCR beta cDNA was made from 400 to 550 ng of total RNA. A slightly modified ARM-PCR protocol with three nested multiplex PCR rounds produced these TCR beta libraries. For around 9 cycles apiece, the opening two PCR rounds ran with TRBV1-TRBV30 forward primers and a C-beta reverse primer. TCRdb reanalysed the multiplex PCR reads using MiXCR and keeps one entry per CDR3 protein. Here the sample spans approximately 300,000 distinct CDR3 sequences, around three fifths being singletons. CDR1 and CDR2 (germline): SQVTM, ANQGSEA. The CDR3 spans 15 residues.

This TCR was recovered from a man between 40 and 49 years old with primary liver carcinoma and hepatitis B virus infection. V gene TRBV29-1 combines with J gene TRBJ2-7, with D perhaps matching TRBD2 (6 bases). Sequenced material: peripheral blood. The CDR3 sequence is CSIEDPGGSSYEQYL. The CDR3 nucleotides are TGCAGCATTGAAGATCCAGGAGGGAGCTCCTACGAGCAGTACTTA.